A single sample is the source of the 24 T cell receptor beta chains below, sequenced in a study of blood T cell repertoires in COVID-19. Sequencing used immunoSEQ multiplex PCR; TCRdb keeps in-frame clones, though not all of them. The sample yields about 210,000 clones, about 81% seen once. Sequenced material: PBMCs or T cells enriched from blood (not recorded which). Receptors were obtained from a man in his forties or fifties who had recovered from COVID-19.

This chain links TRBV5-8 with TRBJ1-5; TRBD1 agrees at 7 bases. CDR3 length equals 16 residues. V lost 4 bases and J lost 3; bases outside the gene matches: 10. Germline V gene data show CDR1 as SGHTS and CDR2 as YDEGEE. The chain's CDR3 is CASSHGQDPYNQPQHF. CDR3 DNA sequence: TGTGCCAGCAGCCATGGACAGGACCCCTACAATCAGCCCCAGCATTTT.

V is TRBV5-4 and J is TRBJ2-7; 8 bases match TRBD2. The CDR3 extends over 15 amino acids. The germline CDR1 and CDR2 sequences are SGHNT and YYREEE (reference sequence). Trimming took 3 bases from V and 2 from J; bases not matched to a gene: 7. The CDR3 here is CASSSHAGGAYEQYF. The CDR3 coding sequence is TGTGCCAGCAGCTCCCATGCGGGAGGTGCCTACGAGCAGTACTTC.

The chain links TRBV29-1 to TRBJ1-2; the match to TRBD1 covers 8 bases. Germline CDR1 is SQVTM and CDR2 is ANQGSEA. The CDR3 length is 14 residues. After removal of 1 base from V and 7 bases from J, the junction contained 8 bases not matched to a gene. The CDR3 coding sequence is TGCAGCGTTGAAGGGACAGGGCAGGGGTTTGGCTACACCTTC. Its translation is CSVEGTGQGFGYTF.

V and J are TRBV6-5 and TRBJ2-2; 9 bases align to TRBD2. The germline V gene has CDR1 MNHEY and CDR2 SVGAGI. The CDR3 sequence is 16 residues long. Germline trimming cut 4 bases from V and 0 bases from J; bases unmatched to any gene: 3. The DNA of the CDR3 is TGTGCCAGCAGTTCGTGGACTAGCGCGAACACCGGGGAGCTGTTTTTT. It encodes CASSSWTSANTGELFF.

This clone was recorded only once. The V call is TRBV10-3, the J call TRBJ1-1; 7 bases line up with TRBD1. This CDR3 comprises 15 residues. V lost 6 bases, J lost 0 bases, and 7 bases stayed unmatched. Germline loops: CDR1 ENHRY, CDR2 SYGVKD. The chain's CDR3 is CAIRRTGGVNTEAFF. CDR3 bases: TGTGCCATCAGAAGGACAGGTGGGGTGAACACTGAAGCTTTCTTT.

The V and J genes are TRBV12-1 and TRBJ1-3; TRBD1, the table's D call, was not compared with the DNA. TRBV12-1 is marked as a pseudogene. The CDR3 runs to 16 residues. The CDR3, as DNA: TGTGCCAGCAGCTTTCAGGGACAGGGAAGAGGAAACACCATATATTTT. Amino acids: CASSFQGQGRGNTIYF.

This rearrangement joins TRBV27 to TRBJ1-2, with 7 nucleotides matching TRBD1. V lost 7 bases, J lost 3 bases, and 5 bases stayed unmatched. Germline-derived CDR1 and CDR2 are MNHEY and SMNVEV (reference sequence). This CDR3 spans 13 amino acids. CDR3 in DNA: TGTGCCAGCAAAAGGACAGGATACTATGGCTACACCTTC. As protein: CASKRTGYYGYTF.

The chain links TRBV12-3 or TRBV12-4 to TRBJ1-2; D gene ambiguous. The V gene lost 5 bases and the J gene lost 4 bases, with 5 bases spanning the gap. This CDR3 comprises 11 residues. CDR3 loop: CASSSRYGYTF. Written as DNA, the CDR3 is TGTGCCAGCAGTAGCCGCTATGGCTACACCTTC.

The chain has TRBV5-5 and TRBJ1-4; D is possibly TRBD1 (5 bases). CDR3 length: 15 residues. With 4 bases removed from V and 7 bases from J, the gap between germline ends came to 17 bases. The germline V gene encodes CDR1 SGHKS and CDR2 YYEKEE (reference sequence). CDR3 in amino acids: CASSTGPYPSEKLFF. In DNA form, the CDR3 reads TGTGCCAGCAGCACAGGACCTTACCCTAGTGAAAAACTGTTTTTT.

The V and J genes are TRBV18 and TRBJ1-6; 8 bases are a match to TRBD1. Germline V gives CDR1 KGHSH, CDR2 LQKENI. The CDR3 is 15 amino acids. Unmatched junction bases numbered 11, after V lost 6 bases and J lost 10 bases. CDR3 residues: CASSSQDRDHSPLHF. CDR3 DNA sequence: TGTGCCAGCTCCTCCCAGGACAGGGATCACTCACCCCTCCACTTT.

The chain couples TRBV29-1 to TRBJ2-1; weak D call: TRBD2 (6 bases). The CDR3 is 10 residues long. Germline CDR1 and CDR2: SQVTM and ANQGSEA. V was trimmed by 7 bases and J by 9 bases, leaving 10 bases between them. In DNA, the CDR3 is TGCAGCGGCGGGGATGGTGAGCAGTTCTTC. This gives the protein CSGGDGEQFF.

The genes are TRBV19 and TRBJ1-4, with D maybe TRBD1 (6 bases). The CDR3 covers 14 residues. Germline V lookup: CDR1 LNHDA, CDR2 SQIVND (reference sequence). The ends were cut back, 6 bases at V and 6 bases at J, with 14 bases in the middle. CDR3 bases: TGTGCCAGTAGATTGGACAGCTCTTATGAAAAACTGTTTTTT. The encoded protein is CASRLDSSYEKLFF.

The chain joins TRBV27 to TRBJ1-2; weak D call: TRBD1 (6 bases). The germline gives CDR1 MNHEY, CDR2 SMNVEV (reference sequence). The CDR3 extends over 13 amino acids. V shed 8 bases and J shed 2 bases, with 12 bases lying between them. The chain's CDR3 is CASSLGQNYGYTF. The CDR3 DNA reads TGTGCCAGCTCACTAGGACAGAACTATGGCTACACCTTC.

The chain combines TRBV27 with TRBJ2-1; maybe TRBD2 (6 bases). This CDR3 is 12 amino acids long. Per germline, CDR1 MNHEY and CDR2 SMNVEV (reference sequence). Trimming took off 2 bases at V and 12 bases at J, with 11 bases between the two ends. CDR3 amino acids: CASSLRAGTQFF. DNA of the CDR3: TGTGCCAGCAGTTTAAGGGCGGGAACGCAGTTCTTC.

The V gene is TRBV3-1 (or the pseudogene TRBV3-2), the J gene TRBJ2-7, with a tentative D call TRBD1 (6 bases). The CDR3 consists of 13 residues. Trimming shortened V by 5 bases and J by 2 bases, and 10 bases separated the two germline ends. Germline CDR1 is LGHDT and CDR2 is YNNKEL (reference sequence). The CDR3 DNA reads TGTGCCAGCAGCTTTCGGACAGCCTACGAGCAGTACTTC. It translates to CASSFRTAYEQYF.

The rearrangement links TRBV2 to TRBJ2-5; TRBD1 might be the D (7 bases). There are 14 residues in the CDR3. Germline V lookup: CDR1 SNHLY, CDR2 FYNNEI. The ends were cut back, 7 bases at V and 5 bases at J, with 17 bases in the middle. The CDR3 bases are TGTGCCAGCAATATCCAGGGGGGCGGGGAGACCCAGTACTTC. It encodes CASNIQGGGETQYF.

This clone was detected many times. Different DNA sequences within this sample yield the same CDR3. The rearrangement uses TRBV24-1 and TRBJ1-5, with 8 bases lining up with TRBD1. V shed 4 bases and J 2 bases; nucleotides not matched to a gene: 6. Germline lookup yields CDR1 KGHDR and CDR2 SFDVKD. The CDR3 consists of 16 residues. The CDR3 here is CATSDSGTGGNQPQHF. The CDR3 coding sequence is TGTGCCACCAGTGACTCCGGGACAGGTGGCAATCAGCCCCAGCATTTT.

This sequence joins TRBV7-9 and TRBJ1-3, with a possible D match to TRBD1 (6 bases). V shed 5 bases and J shed 4 bases, with 18 bases lying between them. The CDR3 covers 16 residues. Per germline, CDR1 SEHNR and CDR2 FQNEAQ (reference sequence). CDR3 nucleotide sequence: TGTGCCAGCAGCCACCGGACAGATCTGTCCGGAAACACCATATATTTT. Amino acid sequence: CASSHRTDLSGNTIYF.

This clone was observed a few times. The chain carries TRBV7-8 and TRBJ2-1; the match to TRBD2 covers 11 bases. The V gene end was trimmed by 3 bases and the J gene end by 6 bases; junction bases not matched to a gene: 7. This CDR3 region has 16 residues. Germline-derived CDR1 and CDR2 are SGHVS and FQNEAQ. In nucleotides, the CDR3 is TGTGCCAGCAGCTTTGTGACTAGCGGGATCCCCAATGAGCAGTTCTTC. Translation: CASSFVTSGIPNEQFF.

The table lists this clone with a count of one. V usage is TRBV19 and J usage is TRBJ1-5, with 8 bases fitting TRBD1. CDR1 and CDR2 from the germline V gene are LNHDA and SQIVND (reference sequence). Trimming took 7 bases from V and 7 from J; bases not matched to a gene: 15. This CDR3 contains 16 residues. CDR3 nucleotides: TGTGCCAGTATCTCTAGGACAGGGTCGACGGGCCAGCCCCAGCATTTT. This gives the protein CASISRTGSTGQPQHF.

The chain recombines TRBV11-2 with TRBJ1-2, with a tentative D call TRBD1 (6 bases). Trimming left V 5 bases short and J 4 bases short, with 17 bases between. CDR1 is SGHAT, CDR2 FQNNGV, per germline. This CDR3 contains 15 residues. CDR3 residues: CASSVRDTVSYGYTF. The CDR3 DNA sequence: TGTGCCAGCAGCGTCCGGGACACTGTTAGCTATGGCTACACCTTC.

The gene calls are TRBV7-2 and TRBJ2-7, with a tentative D call TRBD2 (5 bases). CDR1 and CDR2 from the germline V gene are SGHTA and FQGNSA. This CDR3 region has 14 residues. V was trimmed by 5 bases and J by 0 bases, leaving 11 bases between them. This CDR3 is CASSPGLISYEQYF. The CDR3 nucleotides are TGTGCCAGCAGCCCTGGACTTATCTCCTACGAGCAGTACTTC. Using reference TRBV7-2 and TRBJ2-7 for the parts outside the CDR3, the full variable domain is GAGVSQSPSNKVTEKGKDVELRCDPISGHTALYWYRQSLGQGLEFLIYFQGNSAPDKSGLPSDRFSAERTGGSVSTLTIQRTQQEDSAVYLCASSPGLISYEQYFGPGTRLTVT.

This rearrangement joins TRBV30 to TRBJ2-3, with 10 nucleotides matching TRBD2. Germline loops: CDR1 GTSNPN, CDR2 SVGIG (reference sequence). There are 16 residues in the CDR3. Trimming took 3 bases from V and 4 from J; bases not matched to a gene: 10. The CDR3, as DNA: TGTGCCTGGAGCGAGGGGAGCGGGAGGGCCTCAGATACGCAGTATTTT. It yields the protein CAWSEGSGRASDTQYF.

This clone was counted a few times. V gene TRBV27 combines with J gene TRBJ1-5, with D perhaps TRBD1 (5 bases). Between the trimmed V and J ends, which lost 3 bases and 4 bases, there was a span of 10 bases. The CDR3 runs 14 residues. Germline V lookup: CDR1 MNHEY, CDR2 SMNVEV (reference sequence). The CDR3 spells CASSFGGINQPQHF. CDR3 bases: TGTGCCAGCAGTTTCGGGGGGATTAATCAGCCCCAGCATTTT.